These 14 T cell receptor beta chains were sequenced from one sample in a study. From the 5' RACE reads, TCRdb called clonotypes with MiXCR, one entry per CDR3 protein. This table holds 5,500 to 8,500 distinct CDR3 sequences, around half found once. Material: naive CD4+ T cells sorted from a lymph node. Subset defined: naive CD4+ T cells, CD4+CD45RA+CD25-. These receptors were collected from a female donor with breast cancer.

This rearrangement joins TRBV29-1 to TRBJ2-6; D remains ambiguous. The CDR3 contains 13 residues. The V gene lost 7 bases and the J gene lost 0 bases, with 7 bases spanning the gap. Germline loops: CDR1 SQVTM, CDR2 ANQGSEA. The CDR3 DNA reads TGCAGCGCCTCTAGCTCTGGGGCCAACGTCCTGACTTTC. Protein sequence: CSASSSGANVLTF. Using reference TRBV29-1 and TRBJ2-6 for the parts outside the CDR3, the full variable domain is SAVISQKPSRDICQRGTSLTIQCQVDSQVTMMFWYRQQPGQSLTLIATANQGSEATYESGFVIDKFPISRPNLTFSTLTVSNMSPEDSSIYLCSASSSGANVLTFGAGSRLTVL.

CDR3 sequence (DNA): TGTGCCAGCAGTGAAAAAAGAGACAGTTTTAGCACAGATACGCAGTATTTT. The encoded protein is CASSEKRDSFSTDTQYF. The J gene is TRBJ2-3, the V gene TRBV2, with D perhaps TRBD1 (5 bases). Trimming left V 2 bases short and J 0 bases short, with 15 bases between. CDR1 and CDR2 from the germline V gene are SNHLY and FYNNEI. CDR3 length: 17 amino acids.

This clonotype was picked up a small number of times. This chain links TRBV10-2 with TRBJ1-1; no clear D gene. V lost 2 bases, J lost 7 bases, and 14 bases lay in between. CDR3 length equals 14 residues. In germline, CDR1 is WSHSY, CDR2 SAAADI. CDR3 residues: CASSETPVRFEAFF. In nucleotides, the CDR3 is TGCGCCAGCAGTGAGACCCCGGTGCGATTTGAAGCTTTCTTT.

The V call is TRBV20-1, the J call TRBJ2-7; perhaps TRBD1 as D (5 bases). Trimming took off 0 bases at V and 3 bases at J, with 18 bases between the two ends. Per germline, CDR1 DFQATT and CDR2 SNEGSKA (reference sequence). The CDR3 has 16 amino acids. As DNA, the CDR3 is TGCAGTGCTAGAGATCTTCTCGGCCAGGGAATCTACGAGCAGTACTTC. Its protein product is CSARDLLGQGIYEQYF.

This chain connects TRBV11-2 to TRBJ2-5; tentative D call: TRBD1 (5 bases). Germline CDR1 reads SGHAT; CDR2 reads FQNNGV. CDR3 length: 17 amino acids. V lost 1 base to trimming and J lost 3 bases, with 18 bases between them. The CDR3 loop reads CASSLARGACNKETQYF. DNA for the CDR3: TGTGCCAGCAGCTTAGCCCGTGGGGCGTGCAATAAAGAGACCCAGTACTTC.

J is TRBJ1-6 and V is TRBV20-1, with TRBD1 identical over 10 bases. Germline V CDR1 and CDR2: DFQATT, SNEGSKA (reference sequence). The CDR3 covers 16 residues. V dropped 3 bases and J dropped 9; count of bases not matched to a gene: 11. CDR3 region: CSASPLGGQGSSPLHF. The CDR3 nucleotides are TGCAGTGCTAGCCCATTAGGGGGACAGGGGAGTTCACCCCTCCACTTT.

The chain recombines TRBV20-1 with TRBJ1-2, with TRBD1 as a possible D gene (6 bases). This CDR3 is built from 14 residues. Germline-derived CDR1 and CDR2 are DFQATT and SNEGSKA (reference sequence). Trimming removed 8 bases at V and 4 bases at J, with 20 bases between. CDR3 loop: CSTTPRGPRYGYTF. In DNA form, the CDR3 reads TGCAGTACTACCCCCAGGGGACCGCGCTATGGCTACACCTTC.

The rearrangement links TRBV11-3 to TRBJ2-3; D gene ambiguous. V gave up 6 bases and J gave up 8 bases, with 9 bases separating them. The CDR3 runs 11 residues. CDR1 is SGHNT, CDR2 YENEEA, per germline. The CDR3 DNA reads TGTGCCAGCAGTACCGCTGCTACGCAGTATTTT. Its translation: CASSTAATQYF. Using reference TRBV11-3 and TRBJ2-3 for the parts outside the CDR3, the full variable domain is EAGVVQSPRYKIIEKKQPVAFWCNPISGHNTLYWYLQNLGQGPELLIRYENEEAVDDSQLPKDRFSAERLKGVDSTLKIQPAELGDSAVYLCASSTAATQYFGPGTRLTVL.

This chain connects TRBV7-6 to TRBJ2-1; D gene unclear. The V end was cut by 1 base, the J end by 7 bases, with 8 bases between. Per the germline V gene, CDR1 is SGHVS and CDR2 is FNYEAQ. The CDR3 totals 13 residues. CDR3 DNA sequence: TGTGCCAGCAGCTTAGGGACCGAAAATGAGCAGTTCTTC. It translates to CASSLGTENEQFF.

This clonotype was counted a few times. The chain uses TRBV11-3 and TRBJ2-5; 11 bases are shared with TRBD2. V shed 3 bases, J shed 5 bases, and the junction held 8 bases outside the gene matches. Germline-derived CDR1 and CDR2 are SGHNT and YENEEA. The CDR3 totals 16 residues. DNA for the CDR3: TGTGCCAGCAGCTTGGTAGCGGGGGGGCCTGTGGAGACCCAGTACTTC. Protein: CASSLVAGGPVETQYF.

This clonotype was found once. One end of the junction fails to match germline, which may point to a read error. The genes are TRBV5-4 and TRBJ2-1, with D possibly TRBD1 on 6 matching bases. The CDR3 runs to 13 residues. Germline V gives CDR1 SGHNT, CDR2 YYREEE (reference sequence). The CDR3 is CASSYLAGDEQFF. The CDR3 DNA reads TGCGCCAGCAGCTATCTAGCAGGGGATGAGCAGTTCTTC.

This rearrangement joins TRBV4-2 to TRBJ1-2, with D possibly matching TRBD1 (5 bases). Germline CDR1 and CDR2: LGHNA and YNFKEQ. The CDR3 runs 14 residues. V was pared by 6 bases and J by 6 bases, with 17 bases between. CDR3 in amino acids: CASSFGGQGDGYTF. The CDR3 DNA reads TGTGCCAGCAGTTTTGGGGGTCAGGGCGATGGCTACACCTTC.

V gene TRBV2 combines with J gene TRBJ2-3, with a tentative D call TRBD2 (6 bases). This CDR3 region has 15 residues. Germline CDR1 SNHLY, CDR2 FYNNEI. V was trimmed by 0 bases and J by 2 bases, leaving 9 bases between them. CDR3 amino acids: CASSEARDLTDTQYF. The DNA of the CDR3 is TGTGCCAGCAGTGAAGCGCGGGATCTCACAGATACGCAGTATTTT.

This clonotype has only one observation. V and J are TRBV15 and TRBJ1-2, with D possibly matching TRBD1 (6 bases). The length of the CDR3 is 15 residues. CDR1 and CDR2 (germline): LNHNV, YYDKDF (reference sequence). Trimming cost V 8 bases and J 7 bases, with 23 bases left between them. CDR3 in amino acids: CATAETLGGRGGYTF. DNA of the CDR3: TGTGCCACCGCAGAAACTTTGGGGGGGCGCGGTGGCTACACCTTC.